This TCR beta chain was captured by sequencing in a study of cytomegalovirus exposure and HLA in healthy donors. Overall study context: The 666 first-cohort repertoires shared a platform with the roughly 130 validation repertoires, as reported in a later analysis.

This clone turned up a few times. The antigen is not known. Study-wide results and limits: The investigators catalogued 150 or so TCR beta chains as cytomegalovirus-associated. Subsequent analysis revealed that first-cohort TCR clusters tended to co-occur in the 120 validation repertoires.

The CDR3 loop spans 16 amino acids. Per the germline V gene, CDR1 is MNHEY and CDR2 is SMNVEV (reference sequence). J lost 4 bases, V lost 3 bases, and 9 bases had no gene match. TCRdb keeps only in-frame clones here, not all; method: immunoSEQ multiplex PCR. The data show about 150,000 clones, 88% seen once. The rearrangement links TRBV27 to TRBJ2-1; TRBD1 matches 7 bases. The source of this sequence is a young man in good health and CMV-seronegative. The source material was PBMCs. CDR3 amino acids: CASSFLAGTAYNEQFF. The CDR3 DNA reads as TGTGCCAGCAGTTTTTTAGCCGGGACAGCTTACAATGAGCAGTTCTTC.